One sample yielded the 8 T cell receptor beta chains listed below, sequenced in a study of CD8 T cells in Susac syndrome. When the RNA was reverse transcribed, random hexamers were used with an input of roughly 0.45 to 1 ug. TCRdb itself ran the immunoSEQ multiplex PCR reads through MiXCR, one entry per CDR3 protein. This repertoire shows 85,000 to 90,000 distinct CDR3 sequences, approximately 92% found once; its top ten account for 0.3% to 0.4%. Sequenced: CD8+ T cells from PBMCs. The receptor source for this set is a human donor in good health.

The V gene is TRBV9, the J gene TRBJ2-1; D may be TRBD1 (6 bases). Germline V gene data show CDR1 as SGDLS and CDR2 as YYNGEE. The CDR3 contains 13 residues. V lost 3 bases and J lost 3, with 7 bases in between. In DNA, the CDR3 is TGTGCCAGCAGCGGGGACAACTACAATGAGCAGTTCTTC. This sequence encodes CASSGDNYNEQFF.

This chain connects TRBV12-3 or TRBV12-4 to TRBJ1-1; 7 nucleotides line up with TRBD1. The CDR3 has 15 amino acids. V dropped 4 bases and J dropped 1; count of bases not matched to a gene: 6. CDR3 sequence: CASSSGAGGNTEAFF. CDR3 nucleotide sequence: TGTGCCAGCAGTTCGGGGGCAGGGGGGAACACTGAAGCTTTCTTT.

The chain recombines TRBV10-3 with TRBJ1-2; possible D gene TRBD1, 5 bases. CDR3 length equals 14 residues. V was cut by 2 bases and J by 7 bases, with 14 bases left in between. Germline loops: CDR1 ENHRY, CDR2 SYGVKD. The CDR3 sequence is CAISEVGVPGGYTF. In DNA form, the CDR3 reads TGTGCCATCAGTGAGGTGGGGGTACCGGGTGGCTACACCTTC.

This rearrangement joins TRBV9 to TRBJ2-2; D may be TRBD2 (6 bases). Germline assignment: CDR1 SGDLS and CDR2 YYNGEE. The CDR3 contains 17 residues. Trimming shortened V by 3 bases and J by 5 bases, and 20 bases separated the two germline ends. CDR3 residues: CASSAPRLEMGTGELFF. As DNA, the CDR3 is TGTGCCAGCAGCGCCCCCAGACTAGAAATGGGTACCGGGGAGCTGTTTTTT.

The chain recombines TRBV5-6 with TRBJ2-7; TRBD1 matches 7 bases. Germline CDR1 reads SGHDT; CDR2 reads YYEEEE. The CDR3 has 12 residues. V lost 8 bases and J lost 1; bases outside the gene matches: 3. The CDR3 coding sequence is TGTGCCAGTTACAGGGGTTCCTACGAGCAGTACTTC. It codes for CASYRGSYEQYF.

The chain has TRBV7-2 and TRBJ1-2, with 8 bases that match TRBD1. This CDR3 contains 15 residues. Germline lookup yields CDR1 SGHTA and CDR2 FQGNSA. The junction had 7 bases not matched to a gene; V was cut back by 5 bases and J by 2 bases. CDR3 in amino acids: CASSPTGQGNYGYTF. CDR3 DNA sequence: TGTGCCAGCAGCCCGACCGGACAGGGCAACTATGGCTACACCTTC.

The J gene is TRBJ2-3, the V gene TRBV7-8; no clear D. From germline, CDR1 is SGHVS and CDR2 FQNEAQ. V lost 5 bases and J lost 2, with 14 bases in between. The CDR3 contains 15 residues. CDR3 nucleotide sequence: TGTGCCAGCAGCCCGGTGGCTTCTTCCACAGATACGCAGTATTTT. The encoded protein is CASSPVASSTDTQYF.

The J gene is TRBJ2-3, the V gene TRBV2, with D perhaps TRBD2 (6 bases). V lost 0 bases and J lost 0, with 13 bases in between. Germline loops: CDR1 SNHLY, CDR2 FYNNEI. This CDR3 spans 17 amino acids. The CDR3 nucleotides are TGTGCCAGCAGTGAAGCCAACGGCGGGGCTAGCACAGATACGCAGTATTTT. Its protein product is CASSEANGGASTDTQYF.